The T cell receptor beta chain under discussion was sequenced for a study of blood T cell repertoires in COVID-19. Study context: Collection of acute and convalescent COVID-19 samples took place in the United States, Italy and Spain. PBMCs, B-cell-depleted T cells, or T cells provided the cDNA or gDNA that made up the material.

Source study methods: Estimation of nucleated cell counts was performed using reference gene primer amplification. This table comes from immunoSEQ multiplex PCR, and its TCRdb copy is limited to in-frame clones, with some not included. From that table come the V and J calls and clone size; the DNA was used to work out D and trimming. The sample lists 150,000 to 200,000 clones; 88% were seen once. Germline lookup yields CDR1 SGHAT and CDR2 FQDESV (reference sequence). The junction had 5 bases not matched to a gene; V was cut back by 6 bases and J by 6 bases. This CDR3 region has 14 residues. The source of this sequence is a human donor in a cohort sampled during active COVID-19. The chain carries TRBV11-1 and TRBJ2-5; 12 nucleotides align to TRBD1. The sequencing input was peripheral blood. The CDR3: CASRSGQGAKTQYF. The CDR3 DNA reads TGTGCCAGCAGGTCGGGACAGGGGGCGAAGACCCAGTACTTC.